Following are 26 T cell receptor beta chains from one sample sequenced in a study of siplizumab effects on memory and regulatory T cells. Here immunoSEQ multiplex PCR was the method, and the copy in TCRdb shows in-frame clones only, minus some. This table holds roughly 97,000 clones, nearly 95% found once. Sequencing was done on a sample of Tregs sorted from blood. The source of these receptors is a human donor in good health.

The chain combines TRBV18 with TRBJ1-4; maybe TRBD1 (5 bases). CDR1 is KGHSH and CDR2 is LQKENI in the germline V gene. V lost 4 bases and J 11 bases, leaving 17 bases between the germline ends. CDR3 length equals 14 residues. CDR3 bases: TGTGCCAGCTCACGTGGGGCCACGGACCTCAAACTGTTTTTT. This translates into CASSRGATDLKLFF.

The gene calls are TRBV5-1 and TRBJ2-7, with 11 bases that match TRBD2. CDR1 is SGHRS and CDR2 is YFSETQ in the germline V gene. The junction had 5 bases not matched to a gene; V was cut back by 1 base and J by 2 bases. This CDR3 contains 16 residues. CDR3 DNA: TGCGCCAGCAGCTTGAATCTAGCGGGAGGCCCCTACGAGCAGTACTTC. It codes for CASSLNLAGGPYEQYF.

The CDR3 sequence is CASQGDRSSYEQYF. DNA for the CDR3: TGTGCCAGCCAAGGAGACAGGAGCTCCTACGAGCAGTACTTC. The V and J genes are TRBV19 and TRBJ2-7; perhaps TRBD1 as D (6 bases). The germline V gene encodes CDR1 LNHDA and CDR2 SQIVND (reference sequence). Trimming left V 9 bases short and J 0 bases short, with 15 bases between. The CDR3 length is 14 residues.

This clone was counted a single time. The chain carries TRBV7-2 and TRBJ1-1; D call uncertain. This CDR3 contains 13 residues. Germline V gene data show CDR1 as SGHTA and CDR2 as FQGNSA. V lost 1 base and J lost 5, with 8 bases in between. CDR3 sequence reads: CASSLEAGTEAFF. In nucleotides, the CDR3 is TGTGCCAGCAGCTTAGAGGCGGGAACTGAAGCTTTCTTT.

J is TRBJ1-5 and V is TRBV30, with 7 bases matching TRBD1. V lost 0 bases and J lost 7; bases outside the gene matches: 18. Germline V gene lookup returns CDR1 GTSNPN and CDR2 SVGIG (reference sequence). The CDR3 has 18 amino acids. The CDR3 here is CAWSVYTPTGWGRQPQHF. In DNA, the CDR3 is TGTGCCTGGAGTGTGTACACTCCGACAGGGTGGGGCAGACAGCCCCAGCATTTT. Filled out from reference TRBV30 and TRBJ1-5, the complete variable domain reads SQTIHQWPATLVQPVGSPLSLECTVEGTSNPNLYWYRQAAGRGLQLLFYSVGIGQISSEVPQNLSASRPQDRQFILSSKKLLLSDSGFYLCAWSVYTPTGWGRQPQHFGDGTRLSIL.

The sample holds one count of this clone. V is TRBV14 and J is TRBJ2-2; 9 bases fit TRBD1. CDR1 and CDR2 from the germline V gene are SGHDN and FVKESK. V shed 0 bases and J 6 bases; nucleotides not matched to a gene: 8. The CDR3 covers 17 residues. The CDR3 sequence is CASSQDLLGTGSGELFF. DNA of the CDR3: TGTGCCAGCAGCCAAGATCTGTTAGGGACAGGGTCCGGGGAGCTGTTTTTT.

This clone was seen a few times. The chain carries TRBV14 and TRBJ2-7, with 7 bases that match TRBD2. The V segment lost 4 bases and the J segment 3 bases; nucleotides outside the gene matches: 21. This CDR3 comprises 19 residues. Germline CDR1 SGHDN, CDR2 FVKESK. The CDR3 loop is CASSPRGVATAKENYEQYF. For the CDR3, the DNA is TGTGCCAGCAGCCCCCGGGGGGTAGCGACGGCGAAGGAAAACTACGAGCAGTACTTC.

This clone was observed once. The CDR3 DNA reads TGTGCCAGCAGCCCGACAGGGGATAACTATGGCTACACCTTC. This sequence encodes CASSPTGDNYGYTF. The rearrangement links TRBV5-3 to TRBJ1-2; 8 bases match TRBD1. TRBV5-3 qualifies as an ORF whose function is uncertain. The ends lost 8 bases at V and 1 base at J; junction bases unmatched: 7. The length of the CDR3 is 14 residues.

J is TRBJ1-3 and V is TRBV19; D gene uncertain. The CDR3 has 12 residues. Deletions cut 9 bases from V and 0 bases from J, with 6 bases between. CDR1 is LNHDA and CDR2 is SQIVND in the germline V gene (reference sequence). The CDR3 DNA reads as TGTGCCAGCAGATTCTCTGGAAACACCATATATTTT. Amino acid sequence: CASRFSGNTIYF.

The V and J genes are TRBV7-6 and TRBJ1-4; D uncertain. V shed 5 bases and J shed 0 bases, with 7 bases lying between them. Germline CDR1 is SGHVS and CDR2 is FNYEAQ. CDR3 length: 14 amino acids. The DNA of the CDR3 is TGTGCCAGCAGCAGGTTGTCAACTAATGAAAAACTGTTTTTT. This sequence encodes CASSRLSTNEKLFF.

The chain joins TRBV19 to TRBJ1-2; 10 nucleotides align to TRBD1. CDR1 is LNHDA, CDR2 SQIVND, per germline (reference sequence). The V gene end was trimmed by 5 bases and the J gene end by 8 bases; junction bases not matched to a gene: 5. The CDR3 length is 13 residues. The CDR3 DNA reads TGTGCCAGTAGTTCCCGGGACAGGGGAGGCTACACCTTC. Its protein product is CASSSRDRGGYTF. Drawing the rest from reference TRBV19 and TRBJ1-2, the complete variable domain is DGGITQSPKYLFRKEGQNVTLSCEQNLNHDAMYWYRQDPGQGLRLIYYSQIVNDFQKGDIAEGYSVSREKKESFPLTVTSAQKNPTAFYLCASSSRDRGGYTFGSGTRLTVV.

This sequence joins TRBV19 and TRBJ1-1; D uncertain. Per the germline V gene, CDR1 is LNHDA and CDR2 is SQIVND (reference sequence). This CDR3 comprises 13 residues. The V end lost 7 bases, the J end lost 1 base, and 10 bases lay between the germline ends. Here the CDR3 reads CASTAIGNTEAFF. CDR3 DNA sequence: TGTGCCAGTACCGCGATCGGGAACACTGAAGCTTTCTTT.

The J gene is TRBJ1-1, the V gene TRBV7-9; weak D call: TRBD1 (6 bases). This CDR3 comprises 15 residues. CDR1 is SEHNR and CDR2 is FQNEAQ in the germline V gene (reference sequence). V was clipped by 0 bases and J by 1 base, with 9 bases between them. The CDR3 loop reads CASSLATGPNTEAFF. DNA of the CDR3: TGTGCCAGCAGCTTAGCAACAGGGCCGAACACTGAAGCTTTCTTT. The full variable domain, with the rest looked up from reference TRBV7-9 and TRBJ1-1, is DTGVSQNPRHKITKRGQNVTFRCDPISEHNRLYWYRQTLGQGPEFLTYFQNEAQLEKSRLLSDRFSAERPKGSFSTLEIQRTEQGDSAMYLCASSLATGPNTEAFFGQGTRLTVV.

The chain employs TRBV25-1 and TRBJ2-3; 15 bases are a match to TRBD2. The CDR3 runs to 18 residues. Trimming cost V 3 bases and J 3 bases; bases outside gene matches: 7. CDR1 is MGHDK, CDR2 SYGVNS, per germline. In DNA, the CDR3 is TGTGCCAGCAGTGACGGACTAGCGGGAGGGCCCTCGACAGATACGCAGTATTTT. Translated, it gives CASSDGLAGGPSTDTQYF.

The genes are TRBV2 and TRBJ2-5; the match to TRBD2 covers 12 bases. The CDR3 is made up of 13 amino acids. The germline gives CDR1 SNHLY, CDR2 FYNNEI. V lost 11 bases, J lost 5 bases, and 6 bases stayed unmatched. The CDR3 reads CASRLAGVETQYF. As DNA, the CDR3 is TGTGCCTCCAGACTAGCGGGGGTCGAGACCCAGTACTTC.

The chain carries TRBV18 and TRBJ2-3; the D gene could be TRBD1 or TRBD2 (5 bases each). Between the trimmed V and J ends, which lost 6 bases and 2 bases, there was a span of 15 bases. Germline CDR1 is KGHSH and CDR2 is LQKENI. The CDR3 extends over 15 amino acids. DNA of the CDR3: TGTGCCAGCTCTCAAACAGCCGGGGCCACAGATACGCAGTATTTT. Protein: CASSQTAGATDTQYF.

V is TRBV6-5 and J is TRBJ1-1; TRBD1 matches 9 bases. Germline V gene data show CDR1 as MNHEY and CDR2 as SVGAGI. Germline trimming cut 6 bases from V and 1 base from J; bases unmatched to any gene: 3. This CDR3 comprises 14 residues. The CDR3 sequence is CASSRDRANTEAFF. The DNA for the CDR3 is TGTGCCAGCAGCCGGGACAGGGCGAACACTGAAGCTTTCTTT.

The chain joins TRBV5-5 to TRBJ1-2; D possibly corresponds to TRBD1 (5 bases). V lost 0 bases to trimming and J lost 8 bases, with 11 bases between them. Germline V lookup: CDR1 SGHKS, CDR2 YYEKEE (reference sequence). This CDR3 has 13 amino acids. In nucleotides, the CDR3 is TGTGCCAGCAGCTTGGGAGGGGAAGGAGGCTACACCTTC. It specifies CASSLGGEGGYTF.

This clone was counted once. The genes are TRBV5-1 and TRBJ2-1; weak D call: TRBD2 (5 bases). From germline, CDR1 is SGHRS and CDR2 YFSETQ. V was cut by 0 bases and J by 0 bases, with 7 bases left in between. CDR3 size: 15 residues. As DNA, the CDR3 is TGCGCCAGCAGCTTGGAGCGGACCTCCTACAATGAGCAGTTCTTC. Its translation: CASSLERTSYNEQFF. The full variable domain, with the rest looked up from reference TRBV5-1 and TRBJ2-1, is KAGVTQTPRYLIKTRGQQVTLSCSPISGHRSVSWYQQTPGQGLQFLFEYFSETQRNKGNFPGRFSGRQFSNSRSEMNVSTLELGDSALYLCASSLERTSYNEQFFGPGTRLTVL.

This chain connects TRBV30 to TRBJ1-3; D not certain. This CDR3 contains 14 residues. V lost 3 bases and J lost 4, with 13 bases in between. The germline V gene encodes CDR1 GTSNPN and CDR2 SVGIG (reference sequence). CDR3 sequence: CAWRAWGKGNTIYF. The CDR3 nucleotides read TGTGCCTGGAGGGCCTGGGGAAAAGGAAACACCATATATTTT.

The gene calls are TRBV6-1 and TRBJ1-4, with 9 bases lining up with TRBD1. V lost 4 bases to trimming and J lost 2 bases; unmatched junction nucleotides: 11. Germline V gene sequence: CDR1 MNHNS, CDR2 SASEGT. This CDR3 has 18 residues. The CDR3 is CASSGYRDRVWTNEKLFF. The DNA for the CDR3 is TGTGCCAGCAGTGGCTACCGGGACAGGGTTTGGACTAATGAAAAACTGTTTTTT.

In this sample, this clone turned up once. The chain recombines TRBV5-4 with TRBJ1-2; D is unclear. The V gene lost 0 bases and the J gene lost 4 bases, with 13 bases spanning the gap. Germline V gene sequence: CDR1 SGHNT, CDR2 YYREEE (reference sequence). CDR3 size: 15 residues. The CDR3 coding sequence is TGTGCCAGCAGCTTGGACGCTGAGGAATTCTATGGCTACACCTTC. Translation: CASSLDAEEFYGYTF.

The J gene is TRBJ2-1, the V gene TRBV2; the D gene is possibly TRBD2 (5 bases). The CDR3 spans 16 residues. The V gene's germline CDR1 is SNHLY and CDR2 FYNNEI. The V gene lost 0 bases and the J gene lost 8 bases, with 17 bases spanning the gap. The CDR3 nucleotides read TGTGCCAGCAGTGAAGCATCGGGGTCACCATTCGATGAGCAGTTCTTC. Translation gives CASSEASGSPFDEQFF. Combining the CDR3 with reference TRBV2 and TRBJ2-1 gives the whole variable domain EPEVTQTPSHQVTQMGQEVILRCVPISNHLYFYWYRQILGQKVEFLVSFYNNEISEKSEIFDDQFSVERPDGSNFTLKIRSTKLEDSAMYFCASSEASGSPFDEQFFGPGTRLTVL.

V usage is TRBV30 and J usage is TRBJ1-6; D unresolved. The V end was cut by 4 bases, the J end by 0 bases, with 4 bases between. Germline CDR1 GTSNPN, CDR2 SVGIG (reference sequence). The CDR3 is 13 residues long. CDR3 in DNA: TGTGCCTGGACAAGCTCCTATAATTCACCCCTCCACTTT. It is translated as CAWTSSYNSPLHF.

V and J are TRBV6-6 and TRBJ1-1; D unclear. Germline assignment: CDR1 MNHNY and CDR2 SVGAGI (reference sequence). The CDR3 loop spans 14 amino acids. Trimming removed 4 bases from V and 1 base from J, with 10 bases in between. CDR3 loop: CASSSTAWNTEAFF. The DNA for the CDR3 is TGTGCCAGCAGTTCTACAGCCTGGAACACTGAAGCTTTCTTT.

The chain couples TRBV23-1 to TRBJ1-2; no firm D call. TRBV23-1 qualifies as an ORF whose function is uncertain. The CDR3 sequence is 14 residues long. The V and J ends lost 2 bases and 4 bases respectively, with 11 bases between them. The CDR3 DNA sequence: TGCGCCAGCAGTCAACCGTGGCGGGGCTATGGCTACACCTTC. This sequence encodes CASSQPWRGYGYTF.